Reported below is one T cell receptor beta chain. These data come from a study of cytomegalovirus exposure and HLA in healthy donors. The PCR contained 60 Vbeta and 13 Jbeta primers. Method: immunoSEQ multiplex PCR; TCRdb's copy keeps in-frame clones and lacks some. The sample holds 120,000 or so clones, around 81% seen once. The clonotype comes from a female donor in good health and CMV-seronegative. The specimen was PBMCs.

The DNA of the CDR3 is TGTGCCAGCAGTGGACAGGGATCCTACGAGCAGTACTTC. It codes for CASSGQGSYEQYF. This chain uses TRBV14 with TRBJ2-7, with 8 nucleotides matching TRBD1. J was trimmed by 1 base and V by 6 bases; bases with no gene match: 2. The germline V gene has CDR1 SGHDN and CDR2 FVKESK. The CDR3 contains 13 residues.